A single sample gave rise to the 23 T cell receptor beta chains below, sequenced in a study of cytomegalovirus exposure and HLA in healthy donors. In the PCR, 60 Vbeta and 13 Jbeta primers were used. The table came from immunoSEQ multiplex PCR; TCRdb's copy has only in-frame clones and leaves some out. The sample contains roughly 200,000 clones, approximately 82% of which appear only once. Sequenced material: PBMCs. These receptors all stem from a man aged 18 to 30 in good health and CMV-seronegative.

The DNA for the CDR3 is TGTGCCAGCAGTCGGGCGGGAGAACCCAATGAGCAGTTCTTC. Translating gives CASSRAGEPNEQFF. The chain is built from TRBV27 and TRBJ2-1; 7 bases match TRBD2. V dropped 5 bases and J dropped 6; count of bases not matched to a gene: 7. Germline loops: CDR1 MNHEY, CDR2 SMNVEV (reference sequence). The CDR3 is made up of 14 amino acids.

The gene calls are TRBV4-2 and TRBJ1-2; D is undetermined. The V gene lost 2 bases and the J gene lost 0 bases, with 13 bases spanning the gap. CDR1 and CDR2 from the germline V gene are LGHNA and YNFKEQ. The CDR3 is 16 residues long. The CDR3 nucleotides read TGTGCCAGCAGCCAAACTTTATCAGGCGCTAACTATGGCTACACCTTC. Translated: CASSQTLSGANYGYTF.

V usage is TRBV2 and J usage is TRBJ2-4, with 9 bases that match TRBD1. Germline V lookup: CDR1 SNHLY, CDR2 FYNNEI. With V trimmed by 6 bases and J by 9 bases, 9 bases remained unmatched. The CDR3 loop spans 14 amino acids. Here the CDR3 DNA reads TGTGCCAGCAGAGCCGGGACAGGGACTGGCATTCAGTACTTC. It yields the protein CASRAGTGTGIQYF.

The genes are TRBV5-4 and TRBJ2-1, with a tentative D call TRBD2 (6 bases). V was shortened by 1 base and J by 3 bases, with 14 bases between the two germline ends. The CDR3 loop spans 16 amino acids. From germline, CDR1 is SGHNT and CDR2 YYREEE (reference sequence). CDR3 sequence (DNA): TGTGCCAGCAGCTTGTTCCGCGGGGAAAACTACAATGAGCAGTTCTTC. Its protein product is CASSLFRGENYNEQFF.

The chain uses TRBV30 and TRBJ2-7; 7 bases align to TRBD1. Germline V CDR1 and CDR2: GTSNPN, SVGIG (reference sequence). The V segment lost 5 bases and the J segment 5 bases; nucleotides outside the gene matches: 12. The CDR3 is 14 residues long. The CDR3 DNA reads TGTGCCTGGGTTGAGACAGGGAAAGGGGACGAGCAGTACTTC. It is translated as CAWVETGKGDEQYF.

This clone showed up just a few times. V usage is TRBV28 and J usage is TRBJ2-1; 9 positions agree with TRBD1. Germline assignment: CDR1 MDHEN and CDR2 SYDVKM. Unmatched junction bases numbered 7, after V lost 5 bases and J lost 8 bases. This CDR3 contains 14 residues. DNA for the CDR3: TGTGCCAGCAGTCACAGGGGGCGCACGTATGAGCAGTTCTTC. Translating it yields CASSHRGRTYEQFF.

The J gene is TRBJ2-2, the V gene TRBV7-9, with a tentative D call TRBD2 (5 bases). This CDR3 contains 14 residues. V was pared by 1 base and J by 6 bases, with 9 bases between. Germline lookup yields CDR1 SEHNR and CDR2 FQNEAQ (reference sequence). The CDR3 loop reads CASSLERVSGELFF. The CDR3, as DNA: TGTGCCAGCAGCTTAGAGAGGGTATCCGGGGAGCTGTTTTTT.

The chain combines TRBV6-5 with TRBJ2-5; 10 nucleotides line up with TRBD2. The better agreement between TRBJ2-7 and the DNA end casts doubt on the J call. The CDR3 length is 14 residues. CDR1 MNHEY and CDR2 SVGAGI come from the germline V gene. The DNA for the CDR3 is TGTGCCAGCAGAGGGCTAGCGGGAGAGTACGAGCAGTACTTC. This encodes CASRGLAGEYEQYF.

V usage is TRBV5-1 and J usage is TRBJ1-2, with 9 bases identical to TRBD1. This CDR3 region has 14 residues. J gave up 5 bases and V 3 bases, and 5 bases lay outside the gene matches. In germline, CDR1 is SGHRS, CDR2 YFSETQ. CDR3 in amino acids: CASSWFGTGYGYTF. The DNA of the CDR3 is TGCGCCAGCAGCTGGTTTGGGACAGGGTATGGCTACACCTTC. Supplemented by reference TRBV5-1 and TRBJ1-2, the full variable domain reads KAGVTQTPRYLIKTRGQQVTLSCSPISGHRSVSWYQQTPGQGLQFLFEYFSETQRNKGNFPGRFSGRQFSNSRSEMNVSTLELGDSALYLCASSWFGTGYGYTFGSGTRLTVV.

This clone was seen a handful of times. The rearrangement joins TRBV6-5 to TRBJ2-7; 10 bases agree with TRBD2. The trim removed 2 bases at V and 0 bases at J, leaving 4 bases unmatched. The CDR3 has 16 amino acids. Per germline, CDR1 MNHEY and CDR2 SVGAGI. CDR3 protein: CASSYDRTSGSYEQYF. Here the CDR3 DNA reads TGTGCCAGCAGTTACGATAGGACTAGCGGCTCCTACGAGCAGTACTTC.

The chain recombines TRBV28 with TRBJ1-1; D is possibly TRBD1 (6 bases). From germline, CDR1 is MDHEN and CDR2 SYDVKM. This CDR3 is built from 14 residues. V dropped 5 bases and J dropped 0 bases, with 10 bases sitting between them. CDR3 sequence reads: CASSQGDMNTEAFF. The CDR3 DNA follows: TGTGCCAGCAGTCAAGGGGACATGAACACTGAAGCTTTCTTT.

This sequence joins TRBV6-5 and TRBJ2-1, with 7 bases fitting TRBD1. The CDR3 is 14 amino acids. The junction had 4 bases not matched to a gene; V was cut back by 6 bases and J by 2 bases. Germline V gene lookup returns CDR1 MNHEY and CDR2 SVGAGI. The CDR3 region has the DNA TGTGCCAGCAGCTATACAGGGGCCTACAATGAGCAGTTCTTC. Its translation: CASSYTGAYNEQFF.

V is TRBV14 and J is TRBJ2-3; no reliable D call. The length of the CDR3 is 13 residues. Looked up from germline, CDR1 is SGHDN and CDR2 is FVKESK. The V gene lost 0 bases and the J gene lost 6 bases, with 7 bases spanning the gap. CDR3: CASSQDLRDTQYF. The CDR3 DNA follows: TGTGCCAGCAGCCAAGATTTACGGGATACGCAGTATTTT.

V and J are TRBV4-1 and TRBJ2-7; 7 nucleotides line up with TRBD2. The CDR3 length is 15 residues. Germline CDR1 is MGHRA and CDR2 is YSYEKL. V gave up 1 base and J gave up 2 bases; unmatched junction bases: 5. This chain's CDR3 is CASSQAAGPTYEQYF. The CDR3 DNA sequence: TGCGCCAGCAGCCAAGCAGCGGGACCGACCTACGAGCAGTACTTC.

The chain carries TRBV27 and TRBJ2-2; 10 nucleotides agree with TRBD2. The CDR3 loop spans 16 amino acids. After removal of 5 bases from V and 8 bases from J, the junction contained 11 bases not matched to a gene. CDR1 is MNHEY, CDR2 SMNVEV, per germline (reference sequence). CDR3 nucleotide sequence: TGTGCCAGCAGTGCCCAGCTAGCGGGAGAGAGTGGGGAGCTGTTTTTT. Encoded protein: CASSAQLAGESGELFF.

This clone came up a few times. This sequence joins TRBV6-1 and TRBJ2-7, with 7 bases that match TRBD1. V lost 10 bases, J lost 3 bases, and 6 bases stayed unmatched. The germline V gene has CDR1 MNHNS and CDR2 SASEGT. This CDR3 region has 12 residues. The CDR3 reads CATRQGDYEQYF. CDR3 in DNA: TGTGCCACCCGACAGGGAGACTACGAGCAGTACTTC.

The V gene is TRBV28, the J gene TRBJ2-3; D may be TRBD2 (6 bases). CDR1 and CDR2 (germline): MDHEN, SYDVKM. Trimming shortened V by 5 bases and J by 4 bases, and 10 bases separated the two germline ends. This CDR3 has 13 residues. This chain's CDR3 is CASSPPGADTQYF. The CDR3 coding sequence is TGTGCCAGCAGTCCGCCGGGAGCAGATACGCAGTATTTT. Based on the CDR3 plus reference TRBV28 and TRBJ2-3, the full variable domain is DVKVTQSSRYLVKRTGEKVFLECVQDMDHENMFWYRQDPGLGLRLIYFSYDVKMKEKGDIPEGYSVSREKKERFSLILESASTNQTSMYLCASSPPGADTQYFGPGTRLTVL.

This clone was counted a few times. In nucleotides, the CDR3 is TGTGCCAGCAGCTCGACTCAGGGGAGTAAAACCAAAAACATTCAGTACTTC. It encodes CASSSTQGSKTKNIQYF. The chain has TRBV7-3 and TRBJ2-4, with a tentative D call TRBD1 (6 bases). V lost 4 bases, J lost 2 bases, and 18 bases lay in between. The V gene's germline CDR1 is SGHTA and CDR2 FQGTGA. CDR3 length: 17 residues. Full variable domain (rest looked up from reference TRBV7-3 and TRBJ2-4): GAGVSQTPSNKVTEKGKYVELRCDPISGHTALYWYRQSLGQGPEFLIYFQGTGAADDSGLPNDRFFAVRPEGSVSTLKIQRTERGDSAVYLCASSSTQGSKTKNIQYFGAGTRLSVL.

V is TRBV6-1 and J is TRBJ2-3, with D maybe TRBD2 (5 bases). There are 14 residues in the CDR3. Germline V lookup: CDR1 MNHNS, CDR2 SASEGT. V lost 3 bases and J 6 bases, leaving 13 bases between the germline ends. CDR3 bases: TGTGCCAGCAGTGACAGCGGCACCCCGGATACGCAGTATTTT. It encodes CASSDSGTPDTQYF.

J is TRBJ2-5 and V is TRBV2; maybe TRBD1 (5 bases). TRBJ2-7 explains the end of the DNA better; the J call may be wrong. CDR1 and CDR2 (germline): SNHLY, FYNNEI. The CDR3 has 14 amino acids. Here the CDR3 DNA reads TGTGCCAGCAGTGAACAGGGTCCTACCTACGAGCAGTACTTC. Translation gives CASSEQGPTYEQYF.

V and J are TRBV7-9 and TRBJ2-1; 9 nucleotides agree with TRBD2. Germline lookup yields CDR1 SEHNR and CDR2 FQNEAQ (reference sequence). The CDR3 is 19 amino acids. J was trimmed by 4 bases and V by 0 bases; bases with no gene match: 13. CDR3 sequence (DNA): TGTGCCAGCAGCTTAGCGGGGTTGGTAGCGGGAGTGAAATACAATGAGCAGTTCTTC. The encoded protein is CASSLAGLVAGVKYNEQFF.

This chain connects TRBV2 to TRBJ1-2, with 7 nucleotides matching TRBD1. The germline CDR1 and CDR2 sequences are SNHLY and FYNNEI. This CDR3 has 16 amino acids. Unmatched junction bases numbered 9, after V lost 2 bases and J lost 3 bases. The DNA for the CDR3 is TGTGCCAGCAGTGAATGGGGGGACAGACTCTACTATGGCTACACCTTC. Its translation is CASSEWGDRLYYGYTF.

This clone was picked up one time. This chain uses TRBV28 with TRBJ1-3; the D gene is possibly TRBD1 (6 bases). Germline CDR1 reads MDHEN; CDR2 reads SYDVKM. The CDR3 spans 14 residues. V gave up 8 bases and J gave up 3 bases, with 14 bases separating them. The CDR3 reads CASRGGRGGNTIYF. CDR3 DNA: TGTGCCAGCCGAGGGGGGAGGGGTGGAAACACCATATATTTT.